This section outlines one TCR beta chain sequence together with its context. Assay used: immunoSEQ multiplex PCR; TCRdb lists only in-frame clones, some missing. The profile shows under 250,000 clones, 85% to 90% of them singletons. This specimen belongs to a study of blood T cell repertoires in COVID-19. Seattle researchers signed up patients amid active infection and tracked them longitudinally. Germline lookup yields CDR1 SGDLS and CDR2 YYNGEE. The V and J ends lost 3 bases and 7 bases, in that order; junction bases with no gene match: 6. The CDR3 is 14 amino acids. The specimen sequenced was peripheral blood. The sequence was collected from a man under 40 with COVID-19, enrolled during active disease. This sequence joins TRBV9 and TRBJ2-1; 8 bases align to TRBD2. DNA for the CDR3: TGTGCCAGCAGCGGTGGGACTAGTCTGAATGAGCAGTTCTTC. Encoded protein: CASSGGTSLNEQFF.